This T cell receptor (beta chain) was captured in a study of cytomegalovirus exposure and HLA in healthy donors. About the research overall: The early release's HLA-typed donors yielded 80 million to 95 million unique TCRs.

PCR involved 60 Vbeta and 13 Jbeta primers. The data were produced by immunoSEQ multiplex PCR, yet TCRdb's version contains in-frame clones alone and is incomplete. The table has under 200,000 clones, 65% to 80% seen once; the top ten hold around 3%. Notes on this clone: As yet, its antigen is unknown.

Study-wide findings and caveats: Later work found that TCR association rates differed between HLA loci; DRB1 had the most and HLA-C the fewest. Cytomegalovirus-associated TCR beta chains were listed, numbering some 180. Most of the CMV-associated TCR beta chains (in a later analysis) appeared to be HLA-restricted.

The sequenced sample consisted of PBMCs. The clonotype comes from a woman in her thirties or forties in good health and CMV-seropositive.

The CDR3 DNA sequence: TGTGCCAGCAGCTTACCCTCAAGAGGAGCGGGAGGCTACGAGCAGTACTTC. This translates into CASSLPSRGAGGYEQYF. This chain links TRBV7-2 with TRBJ2-7; 9 nucleotides align to TRBD2. The CDR3 loop spans 17 amino acids. From germline, CDR1 is SGHTA and CDR2 FQGNSA. J was trimmed by 3 bases and V by 2 bases; bases with no gene match: 11.